This entry is about one T cell receptor beta chain. The antigen remains undetermined. Naive CD8 cells lacked CD45RO, underwent positive selection for CCR7 and left out terminally differentiated effector memory CD45RA+ cells. The data derive from a study of shared clonotypes between healthy human individuals. Study-level findings and limits: Sampling was confined to blood; repertoires within tissues likely differ.

Some clones are missing from TCRdb's copy, which holds only in-frame ones; the method was immunoSEQ multiplex PCR. This table holds approximately 2,000,000 clones, roughly 93% found once. The CDR3 loop spans 15 amino acids. Germline loops: CDR1 MGHRA, CDR2 YSYEKL. Trimming shortened V by 6 bases and J by 9 bases, and 21 bases separated the two germline ends. This receptor was identified in a man aged 18-30 years in good health. Some clones in this sample may be carry-over from other donors' samples. The chain combines TRBV4-1 with TRBJ2-1; D is possibly TRBD2 (5 bases). The source material was naive CD8+ T cells from PBMCs. The CDR3 sequence is CASRPRELEALEQFF. The CDR3 DNA reads TGCGCCAGCAGGCCAAGGGAACTAGAGGCGCTTGAGCAGTTCTTC.